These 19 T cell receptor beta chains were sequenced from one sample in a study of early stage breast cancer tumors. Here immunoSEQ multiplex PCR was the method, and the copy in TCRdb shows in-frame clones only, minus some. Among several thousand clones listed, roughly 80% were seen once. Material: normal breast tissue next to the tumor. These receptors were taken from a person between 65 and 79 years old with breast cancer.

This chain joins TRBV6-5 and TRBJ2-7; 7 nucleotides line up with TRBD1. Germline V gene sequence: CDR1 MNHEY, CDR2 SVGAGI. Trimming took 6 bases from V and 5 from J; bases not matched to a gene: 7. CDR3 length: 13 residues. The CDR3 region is CASSTGELHEQYF. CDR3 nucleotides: TGTGCCAGCAGCACAGGGGAGCTCCACGAGCAGTACTTC.

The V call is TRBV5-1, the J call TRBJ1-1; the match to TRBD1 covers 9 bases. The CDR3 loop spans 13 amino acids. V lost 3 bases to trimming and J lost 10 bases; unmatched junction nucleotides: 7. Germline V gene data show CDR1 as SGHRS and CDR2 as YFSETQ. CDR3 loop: CASSYGQGLGAFF. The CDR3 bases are TGCGCCAGCAGCTATGGACAGGGGTTAGGAGCTTTCTTT.

The CDR3 reads CASSVRPGQGVNYGYTF. The DNA of the CDR3 is TGTGCCAGCAGCGTTCGGCCGGGACAGGGGGTAAACTATGGCTACACCTTC. V gene TRBV7-2 combines with J gene TRBJ1-2; 11 bases line up with TRBD1. CDR1 SGHTA and CDR2 FQGNSA come from the germline V gene. The CDR3 is 17 amino acids. V lost 5 bases to trimming and J lost 2 bases; unmatched junction nucleotides: 10.

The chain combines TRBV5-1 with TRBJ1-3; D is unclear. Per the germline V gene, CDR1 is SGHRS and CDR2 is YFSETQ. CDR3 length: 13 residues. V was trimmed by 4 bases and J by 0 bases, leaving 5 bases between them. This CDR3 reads CASSTGSGNTIYF. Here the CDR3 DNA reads TGCGCCAGCAGCACCGGCTCTGGAAACACCATATATTTT.

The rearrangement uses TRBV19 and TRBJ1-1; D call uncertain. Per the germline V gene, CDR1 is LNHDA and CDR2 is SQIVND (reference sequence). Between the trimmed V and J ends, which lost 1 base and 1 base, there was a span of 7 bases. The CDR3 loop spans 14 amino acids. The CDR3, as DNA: TGTGCCAGTAGTATAGGCGGTCCGAACACTGAAGCTTTCTTT. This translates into CASSIGGPNTEAFF.

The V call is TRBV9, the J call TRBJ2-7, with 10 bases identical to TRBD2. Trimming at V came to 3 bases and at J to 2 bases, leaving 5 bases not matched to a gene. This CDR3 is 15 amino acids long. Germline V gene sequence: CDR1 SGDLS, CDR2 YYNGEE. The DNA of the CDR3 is TGTGCCAGCAGCGCCACCGGGACTAGCGCCTACGAGCAGTACTTC. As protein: CASSATGTSAYEQYF.

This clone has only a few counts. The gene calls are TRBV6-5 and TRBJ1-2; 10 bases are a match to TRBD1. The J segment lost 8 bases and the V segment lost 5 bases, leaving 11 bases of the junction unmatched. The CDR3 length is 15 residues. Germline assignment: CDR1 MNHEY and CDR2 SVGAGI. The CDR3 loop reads CASSTRTGGPWGYTF. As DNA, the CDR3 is TGTGCCAGCAGTACCAGGACAGGGGGTCCCTGGGGCTACACCTTC.

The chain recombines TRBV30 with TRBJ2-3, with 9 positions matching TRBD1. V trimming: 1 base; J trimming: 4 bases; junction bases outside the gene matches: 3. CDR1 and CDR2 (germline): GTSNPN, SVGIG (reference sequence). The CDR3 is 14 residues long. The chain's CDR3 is CAWSGGQGSDTQYF. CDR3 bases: TGTGCCTGGAGTGGGGGACAGGGTTCAGATACGCAGTATTTT.

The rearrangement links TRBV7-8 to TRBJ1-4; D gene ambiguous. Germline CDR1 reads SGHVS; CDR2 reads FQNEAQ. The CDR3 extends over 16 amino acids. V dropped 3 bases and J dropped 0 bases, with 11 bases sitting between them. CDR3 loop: CASSFSGAATNEKLFF. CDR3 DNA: TGTGCCAGCAGCTTTTCGGGAGCCGCAACTAATGAAAAACTGTTTTTT.

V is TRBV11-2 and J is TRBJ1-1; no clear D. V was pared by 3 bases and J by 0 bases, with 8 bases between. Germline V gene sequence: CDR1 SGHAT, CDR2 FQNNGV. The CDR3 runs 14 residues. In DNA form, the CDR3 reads TGTGCCAGCAGCTTCTCCGAGCTGAACACTGAAGCTTTCTTT. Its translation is CASSFSELNTEAFF.

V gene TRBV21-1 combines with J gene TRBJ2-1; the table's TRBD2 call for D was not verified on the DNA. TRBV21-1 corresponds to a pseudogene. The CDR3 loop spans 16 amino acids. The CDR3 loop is CASSHPWGDPRYEQFF. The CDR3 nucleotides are TGTGCCAGCAGCCATCCCTGGGGGGACCCCAGGTATGAGCAGTTCTTC.

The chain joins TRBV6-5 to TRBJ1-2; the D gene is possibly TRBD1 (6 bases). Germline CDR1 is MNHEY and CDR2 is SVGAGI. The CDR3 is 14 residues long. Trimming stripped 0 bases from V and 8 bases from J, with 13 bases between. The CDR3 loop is CASSYSGGLGGYTF. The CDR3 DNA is TGTGCCAGCAGTTACTCCGGGGGGCTCGGGGGCTACACCTTC.

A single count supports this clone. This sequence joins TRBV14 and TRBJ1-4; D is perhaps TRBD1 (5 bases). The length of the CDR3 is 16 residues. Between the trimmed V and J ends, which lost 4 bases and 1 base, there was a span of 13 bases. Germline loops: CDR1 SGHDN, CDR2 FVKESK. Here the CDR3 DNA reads TGTGCCAGCAGCCGGATCGACAGCTTAACTAATGAAAAACTGTTTTTT. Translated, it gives CASSRIDSLTNEKLFF.

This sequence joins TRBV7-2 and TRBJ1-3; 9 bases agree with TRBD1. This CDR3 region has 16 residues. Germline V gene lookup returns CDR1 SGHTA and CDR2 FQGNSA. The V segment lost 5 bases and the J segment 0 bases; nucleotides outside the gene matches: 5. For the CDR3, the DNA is TGTGCCAGCAGCCTGGACAGGGGCCTCTCTGGAAACACCATATATTTT. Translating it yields CASSLDRGLSGNTIYF.

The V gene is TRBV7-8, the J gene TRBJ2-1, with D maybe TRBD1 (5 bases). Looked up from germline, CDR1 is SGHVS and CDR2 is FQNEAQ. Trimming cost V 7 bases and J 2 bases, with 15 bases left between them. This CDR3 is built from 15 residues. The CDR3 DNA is TGTGCCAGCAATGAAGGGGCTAGTCCCTACAATGAGCAGTTCTTC. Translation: CASNEGASPYNEQFF.

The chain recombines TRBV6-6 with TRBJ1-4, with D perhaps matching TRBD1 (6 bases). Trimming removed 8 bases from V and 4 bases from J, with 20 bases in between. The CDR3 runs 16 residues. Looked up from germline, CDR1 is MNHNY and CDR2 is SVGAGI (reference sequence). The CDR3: CASEPRRTGINEKLFF. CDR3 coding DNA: TGTGCCAGCGAACCACGAAGAACAGGGATTAATGAAAAACTGTTTTTT.

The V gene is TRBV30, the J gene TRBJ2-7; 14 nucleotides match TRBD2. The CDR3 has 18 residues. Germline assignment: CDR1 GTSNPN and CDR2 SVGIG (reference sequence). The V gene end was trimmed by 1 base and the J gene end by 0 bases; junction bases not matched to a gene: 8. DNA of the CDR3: TGTGCCTGGAGTGGCCCGGGACTAGCGGGAGCGTTCTCCTACGAGCAGTACTTC. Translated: CAWSGPGLAGAFSYEQYF. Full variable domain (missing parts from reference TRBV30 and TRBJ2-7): SQTIHQWPATLVQPVGSPLSLECTVEGTSNPNLYWYRQAAGRGLQLLFYSVGIGQISSEVPQNLSASRPQDRQFILSSKKLLLSDSGFYLCAWSGPGLAGAFSYEQYFGPGTRLTVT.

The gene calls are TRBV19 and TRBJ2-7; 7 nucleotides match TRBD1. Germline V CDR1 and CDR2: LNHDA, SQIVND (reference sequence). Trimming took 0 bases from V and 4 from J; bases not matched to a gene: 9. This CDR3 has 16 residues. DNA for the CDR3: TGTGCCAGTAGTATAGAAATCGGGACAGTTGGATACGAGCAGTACTTC. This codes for CASSIEIGTVGYEQYF.

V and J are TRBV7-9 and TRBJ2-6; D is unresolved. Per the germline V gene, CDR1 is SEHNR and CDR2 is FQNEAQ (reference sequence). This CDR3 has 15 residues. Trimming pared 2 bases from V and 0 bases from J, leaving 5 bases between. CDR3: CASSLRVSGANVLTF. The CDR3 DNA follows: TGTGCCAGCAGCTTACGGGTCTCTGGGGCCAACGTCCTGACTTTC.